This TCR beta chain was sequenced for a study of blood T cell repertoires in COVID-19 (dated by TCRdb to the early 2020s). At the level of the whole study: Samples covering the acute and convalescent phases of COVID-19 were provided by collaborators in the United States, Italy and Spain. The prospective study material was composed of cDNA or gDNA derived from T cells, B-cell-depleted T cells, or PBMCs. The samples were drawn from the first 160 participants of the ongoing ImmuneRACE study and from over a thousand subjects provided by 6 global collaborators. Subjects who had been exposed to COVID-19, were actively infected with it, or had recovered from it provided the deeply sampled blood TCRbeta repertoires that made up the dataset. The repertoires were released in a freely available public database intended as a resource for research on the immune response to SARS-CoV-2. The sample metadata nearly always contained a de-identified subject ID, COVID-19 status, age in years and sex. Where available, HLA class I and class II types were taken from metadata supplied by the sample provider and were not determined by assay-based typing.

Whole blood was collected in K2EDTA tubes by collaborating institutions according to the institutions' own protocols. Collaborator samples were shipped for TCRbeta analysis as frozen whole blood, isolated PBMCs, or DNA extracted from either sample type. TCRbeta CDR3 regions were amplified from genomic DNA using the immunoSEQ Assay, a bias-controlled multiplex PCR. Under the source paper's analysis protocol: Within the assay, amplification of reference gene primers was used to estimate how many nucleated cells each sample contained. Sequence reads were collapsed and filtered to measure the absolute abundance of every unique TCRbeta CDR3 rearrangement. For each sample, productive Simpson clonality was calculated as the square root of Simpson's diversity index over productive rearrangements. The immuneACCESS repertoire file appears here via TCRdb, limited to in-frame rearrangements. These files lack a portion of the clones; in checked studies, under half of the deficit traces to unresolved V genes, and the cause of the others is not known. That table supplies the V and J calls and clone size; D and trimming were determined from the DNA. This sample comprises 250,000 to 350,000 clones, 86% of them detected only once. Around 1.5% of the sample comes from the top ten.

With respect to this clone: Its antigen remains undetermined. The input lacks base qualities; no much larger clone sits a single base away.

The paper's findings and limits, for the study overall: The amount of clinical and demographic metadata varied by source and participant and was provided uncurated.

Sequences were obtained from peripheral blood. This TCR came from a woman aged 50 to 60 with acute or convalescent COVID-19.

The nucleotide sequence reads TGTGCCAGTAGACCACGGCGGACAGGGGAAAATTCACCCCTCCACTTT. It translates as CASRPRRTGENSPLHF. The V gene is TRBV19 and the J gene is TRBJ1-6, with TRBD1 matching 9 junction bases. Clipping removes 6 bases from V and 7 bases from J, with 10 as the unmatched junction base count. The CDR3 covers 16 residues, taking in both the cysteine and the phenylalanine. Of the read, only the CDR3 DNA is kept; its 48 bases are in frame from base 1. From a lookup of the germline V gene (reference sequence), CDR1 and CDR2 are LNHDA and SQIVND.